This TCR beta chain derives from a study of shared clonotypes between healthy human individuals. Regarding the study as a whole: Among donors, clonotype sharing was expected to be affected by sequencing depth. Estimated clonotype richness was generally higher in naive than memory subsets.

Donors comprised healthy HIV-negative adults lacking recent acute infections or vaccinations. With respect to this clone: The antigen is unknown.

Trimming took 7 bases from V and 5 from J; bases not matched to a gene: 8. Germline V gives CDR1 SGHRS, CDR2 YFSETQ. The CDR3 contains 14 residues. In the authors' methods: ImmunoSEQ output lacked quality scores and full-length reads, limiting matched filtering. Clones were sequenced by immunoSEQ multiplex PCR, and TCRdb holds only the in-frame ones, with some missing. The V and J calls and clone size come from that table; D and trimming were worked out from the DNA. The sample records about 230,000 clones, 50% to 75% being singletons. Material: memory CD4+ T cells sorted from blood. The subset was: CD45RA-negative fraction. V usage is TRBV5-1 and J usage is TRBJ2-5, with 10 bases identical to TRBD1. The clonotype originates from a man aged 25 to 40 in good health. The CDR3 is CASQGTGVRETQYF. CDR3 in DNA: TGCGCCAGCCAGGGGACAGGGGTACGTGAGACCCAGTACTTC.